This TCR beta chain was captured by sequencing in a study of T-cell reconstitution after alpha-beta-depleted transplantation in children. Unique molecular identifiers were incorporated during preparation of the TCRbeta library. Using its own MiXCR run on the PCR reads, TCRdb lists one record per CDR3 protein. The table shows around 500,000 distinct CDR3 sequences, with roughly an eighth occurring only once. Germline-derived CDR1 and CDR2 are SGHNT and YENEEA. The CDR3 is 14 residues long. Between the trimmed V and J ends, which lost 4 bases and 8 bases, there was a span of 15 bases. The chain carries TRBV11-3 and TRBJ2-1; perhaps D is TRBD1 or TRBD2 (6 bases each). The source is a human donor who donated a stem cell graft to a child with combined immunodeficiency. This material consisted of PBMCs from the stem cell graft donor, taken from the stem cell graft. CDR3 in amino acids: CASSSREGGHEQFF. CDR3 bases: TGTGCCAGCAGCTCTCGAGAGGGGGGCCATGAGCAGTTCTTC. Full variable domain (remainder filled in from reference TRBV11-3 and TRBJ2-1): EAGVVQSPRYKIIEKKQPVAFWCNPISGHNTLYWYLQNLGQGPELLIRYENEEAVDDSQLPKDRFSAERLKGVDSTLKIQPAELGDSAVYLCASSSREGGHEQFFGPGTRLTVL.